The sequence of this TCR beta chain was determined in a study of identical twins. This clonotype was picked up a small number of times. TCRdb analysed the 5' RACE reads with MiXCR anew, one entry per CDR3 protein. The sample consists of fewer than 800,000 distinct CDR3 sequences, less than 9% of them appearing once. These data were also reused for a study on yellow fever vaccine responses in identical twins.

The receptor's source is a woman aged 18-29 years in good health. The sample consisted of PBMCs.

CDR3 protein: CASSEDQMISTDTQYF. The CDR3, as DNA: TGTGCCAGCAGTGAAGATCAGATGATTAGCACAGATACGCAGTATTTT. This chain joins TRBV6-1 and TRBJ2-3, with no clear D. The CDR3 is 16 residues long. CDR1 is MNHNS and CDR2 is SASEGT in the germline V gene. The V and J ends lost 1 base and 0 bases respectively, with 11 bases between them.